The 6 T cell receptor beta chains reported below all come from one sample, sequenced in a study of cytomegalovirus exposure and HLA in healthy donors. The PCR employed 60 Vbeta primers together with 13 Jbeta primers. TCRdb's table, derived via immunoSEQ multiplex PCR, lists solely in-frame clones and lacks some. This table has more than 150,000 clones, 76% appearing once. The sample was PBMCs. The receptor set was obtained from a man between 18 and 35 years old in good health and CMV-seronegative.

The chain combines TRBV2 with TRBJ1-5, with 7 nucleotides matching TRBD1. Per germline, CDR1 SNHLY and CDR2 FYNNEI. The trim removed 4 bases at V and 5 bases at J, leaving 5 bases unmatched. The CDR3 runs 14 residues. The CDR3 protein is CASSGAGTDQPQHF. Here the CDR3 DNA reads TGTGCCAGCAGTGGGGCCGGGACAGATCAGCCCCAGCATTTT.

The chain joins TRBV5-1 to TRBJ2-1; the D is unclear. Germline lookup yields CDR1 SGHRS and CDR2 YFSETQ. Deletions cut 1 base from V and 10 bases from J, with 12 bases between. The CDR3 covers 13 residues. CDR3 bases: TGCGCCAGCAGCTTGCCTCCCGGTTACGAGCAGTTCTTC. It specifies CASSLPPGYEQFF.

This clone has a single count. The V call is TRBV19, the J call TRBJ1-1; TRBD1 might be the D (5 bases). V was trimmed by 0 bases and J by 4 bases, leaving 9 bases between them. The CDR3 spans 14 residues. The germline V gene encodes CDR1 LNHDA and CDR2 SQIVND (reference sequence). The CDR3 coding sequence is TGTGCCAGTAGTATAGAGATCAGGGTCACTGAAGCTTTCTTT. Its translation: CASSIEIRVTEAFF.

This chain uses TRBV6-1 with TRBJ2-3; 8 positions agree with TRBD2. Trimming took 1 base from V and 3 from J; bases not matched to a gene: 6. The CDR3 totals 16 residues. Germline V gene lookup returns CDR1 MNHNS and CDR2 SASEGT. CDR3 region: CASSEVTGGITDTQYF. Here the CDR3 DNA reads TGTGCCAGCAGTGAAGTAACGGGGGGGATTACAGATACGCAGTATTTT.

The table lists this clone with a few counts. This chain joins TRBV6-1 and TRBJ2-7, with TRBD1 as a possible D gene (5 bases). Germline CDR1 reads MNHNS; CDR2 reads SASEGT. Trimming removed 9 bases from V and 5 bases from J, with 11 bases in between. This CDR3 contains 11 residues. The CDR3 DNA follows: TGTGCCAGTCAGGGTCCCCACGAGCAGTACTTC. Translating gives CASQGPHEQYF.

The chain carries TRBV7-9 and TRBJ2-7; the D gene is possibly TRBD1 (5 bases). Germline CDR1 SEHNR, CDR2 FQNEAQ (reference sequence). There are 13 residues in the CDR3. In DNA, the CDR3 is TGTGCGAGCCAGGGCGCGAATACCTACGAGCAGTACTTC. It codes for CASQGANTYEQYF.